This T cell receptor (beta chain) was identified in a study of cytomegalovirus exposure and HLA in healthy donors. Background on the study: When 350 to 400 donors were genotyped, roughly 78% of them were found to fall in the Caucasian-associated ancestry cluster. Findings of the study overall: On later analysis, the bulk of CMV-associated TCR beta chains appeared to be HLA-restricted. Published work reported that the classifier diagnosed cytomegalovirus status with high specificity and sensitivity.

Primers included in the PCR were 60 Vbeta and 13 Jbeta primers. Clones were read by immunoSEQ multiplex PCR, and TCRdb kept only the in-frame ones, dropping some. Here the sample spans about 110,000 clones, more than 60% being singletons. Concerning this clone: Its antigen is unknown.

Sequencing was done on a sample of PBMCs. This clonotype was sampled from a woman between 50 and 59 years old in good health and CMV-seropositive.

CDR3 DNA sequence: TGTGCCAGCAGCTTTCGGACAGCGAACACTGAAGCTTTCTTT. Translated: CASSFRTANTEAFF. The rearrangement uses TRBV7-8 and TRBJ1-1; tentative D call: TRBD1 (6 bases). Germline V gene sequence: CDR1 SGHVS, CDR2 FQNEAQ. Trimming took off 3 bases at V and 1 base at J, with 9 bases between the two ends. The CDR3 covers 14 residues.